Below, 19 T cell receptor beta chains from the same sample are listed, as sequenced in a study of T-cell reconstitution after alpha-beta-depleted transplantation in children. This sample's TCRbeta library carried unique molecular identifier barcodes. TCRdb reanalysed the PCR reads using MiXCR and keeps one entry per CDR3 protein. Found here are fewer than 350,000 distinct CDR3 sequences, under 14% of them singletons; the top ten hold about a quarter. This specimen consisted of peripheral blood, obtained 180 days after TCRalphabeta/CD19-depleted stem cell transplant. These receptor sequences come from a male patient aged 2 to 10 who had a stem cell transplant for chronic granulomatous disease, so the T cells may come from the graft donor.

The chain links TRBV19 to TRBJ2-2, with unresolved D. The CDR3 is 14 amino acids. Germline lookup yields CDR1 LNHDA and CDR2 SQIVND (reference sequence). V was shortened by 3 bases and J by 6 bases, with 11 bases between the two germline ends. CDR3 loop: CASSMVGLAGELFF. For the CDR3, the DNA is TGTGCCAGTAGTATGGTTGGTCTGGCCGGGGAGCTGTTTTTT.

A note on this clonotype: A much larger clone differs from this one at a single base, so this may be a read error. This rearrangement joins TRBV10-3 to TRBJ2-1; TRBD2 agrees at 10 bases. The J segment lost 3 bases and the V segment lost 10 bases, leaving 9 bases of the junction unmatched. The CDR3 sequence is 15 residues long. Germline CDR1 ENHRY, CDR2 SYGVKD. The CDR3 spells CATRASGRIYNEQFF. The CDR3 DNA sequence: TGTGCCACCAGGGCTAGCGGGAGAATCTACAATGAGCAGTTCTTC.

For this clonotype: A junction boundary mismatches the germline segment, possibly from a read error. The V call is TRBV7-9, the J call TRBJ1-1; the match to TRBD1 covers 12 bases. This CDR3 is built from 14 residues. In germline, CDR1 is SEHNR, CDR2 FQNEAQ (reference sequence). In nucleotides, the CDR3 is TGTGCCAGCAGCGCGGGACAGGGGGCCACTGAAGCTTCCTTT. The encoded protein is CASSAGQGATEASF.

In its sample, this clonotype was seen many times. V gene TRBV28 combines with J gene TRBJ2-7; D may be TRBD1 (5 bases). This CDR3 has 12 amino acids. CDR1 and CDR2 (germline): MDHEN, SYDVKM. The V and J ends lost 1 base and 5 bases respectively, with 6 bases between them. As DNA, the CDR3 is TGTGCCAGCAGTTTATCAGGGAACGAGCAGTACTTC. Translation: CASSLSGNEQYF. Filled out from reference TRBV28 and TRBJ2-7, the complete variable domain reads DVKVTQSSRYLVKRTGEKVFLECVQDMDHENMFWYRQDPGLGLRLIYFSYDVKMKEKGDIPEGYSVSREKKERFSLILESASTNQTSMYLCASSLSGNEQYFGPGTRLTVT.

This clonotype appeared many times. The CDR3 protein is CSPDYRGASSYEQYF. In nucleotides, the CDR3 is TGCAGTCCTGATTACAGGGGAGCGAGCTCCTACGAGCAGTACTTC. J is TRBJ2-7 and V is TRBV20-1, with 7 bases lining up with TRBD1. The CDR3 covers 15 residues. The trim removed 8 bases at V and 0 bases at J, leaving 13 bases unmatched. Germline V gene lookup returns CDR1 DFQATT and CDR2 SNEGSKA (reference sequence).

Many counts were recorded for this clonotype. CDR3 nucleotides: TGTGCCAGCCTAGGGGGAGGGCTGGAGCAGTTCTTC. This sequence encodes CASLGGGLEQFF. The J gene is TRBJ2-1, the V gene TRBV27; maybe TRBD2 (7 bases). Trimming took off 8 bases at V and 10 bases at J, with 15 bases between the two ends. Looked up from germline, CDR1 is MNHEY and CDR2 is SMNVEV (reference sequence). CDR3 size: 12 residues.

This clonotype was detected many times. V and J are TRBV19 and TRBJ2-3; D might be TRBD2 (6 bases). This CDR3 contains 14 residues. Trimming left V 10 bases short and J 2 bases short, with 16 bases between. In germline, CDR1 is LNHDA, CDR2 SQIVND (reference sequence). The CDR3 DNA follows: TGTGCCACCTGGGGTGCGGGGATCACAGATACGCAGTATTTT. It yields the protein CATWGAGITDTQYF.

In regard to this clonotype: This may stem from a read error, because a much larger clone lies one nucleotide away. V gene TRBV4-2 combines with J gene TRBJ1-1; TRBD1 is a possible D gene (6 bases). CDR3 length: 13 residues. CDR1 and CDR2 from the germline V gene are LGHNA and YNFKEQ. CDR3 coding DNA: TGTGCCAGCAGCCAGGGGGCGTACACTGAAGCTTCCTTT. Amino acid sequence: CASSQGAYTEASF.

This clonotype was counted many times. The chain links TRBV20-1 to TRBJ2-1, with D possibly TRBD2 on 5 matching bases. V was cut by 0 bases and J by 0 bases, with 15 bases left in between. This CDR3 contains 17 residues. Per the germline V gene, CDR1 is DFQATT and CDR2 is SNEGSKA (reference sequence). The CDR3 coding sequence is TGCAGTGCTAGAGATTCGGGCTCGGGGAGCTCCTACAATGAGCAGTTCTTC. This encodes CSARDSGSGSSYNEQFF.

This clonotype has at least ten counts. The J gene is TRBJ2-2, the V gene TRBV5-1, with TRBD1 matching 8 bases. J was trimmed by 2 bases and V by 4 bases; bases with no gene match: 10. Germline CDR1 reads SGHRS; CDR2 reads YFSETQ. The CDR3 has 17 amino acids. The CDR3 reads CASSPVRDRLNTGELFF. CDR3 in DNA: TGCGCCAGCAGCCCCGTCCGGGACAGGCTTAACACCGGGGAGCTGTTTTTT.

V usage is TRBV25-1 and J usage is TRBJ2-2; 9 nucleotides agree with TRBD1. J lost 4 bases, V lost 3 bases, and 6 bases had no gene match. The CDR3 length is 16 residues. CDR1 MGHDK and CDR2 SYGVNS come from the germline V gene. The CDR3 protein is CASSDRTGASTGELFF. The CDR3 DNA follows: TGTGCCAGCAGTGATCGGACAGGGGCGAGCACCGGGGAGCTGTTTTTT.

This clonotype has a count of ten or more. CDR3 DNA: TGTGCCAGCTGCGCGGGAGGGAAGAACACCGGGGAGCTGTTTTTT. Protein: CASCAGGKNTGELFF. The chain uses TRBV28 and TRBJ2-2; 9 nucleotides match TRBD2. The V and J ends lost 8 bases and 1 base, in that order; junction bases with no gene match: 5. The germline V gene has CDR1 MDHEN and CDR2 SYDVKM. This CDR3 region has 15 residues.

The sample holds many counts of this clonotype. This chain uses TRBV20-1 with TRBJ1-2, with 10 bases matching TRBD1. The CDR3 loop spans 16 amino acids. The ends lost 0 bases at V and 8 bases at J; junction bases unmatched: 12. CDR1 and CDR2 (germline): DFQATT, SNEGSKA (reference sequence). The CDR3, as DNA: TGCAGTGCTAGAGATCGGACAGGGGGAACGTGGGAAGGCTACACCTTC. Translation gives CSARDRTGGTWEGYTF.

This clonotype occurred many times. The J gene is TRBJ2-1, the V gene TRBV5-6; 9 positions agree with TRBD2. The J segment lost 0 bases and the V segment lost 5 bases, leaving 15 bases of the junction unmatched. The germline V gene has CDR1 SGHDT and CDR2 YYEEEE. The CDR3 covers 19 residues. DNA of the CDR3: TGTGCCAGCAGGAGGACCTGGACTAGCGCCCAGAGCTCCTACAATGAGCAGTTCTTC. This gives the protein CASRRTWTSAQSSYNEQFF.

Many counts were recorded for this clonotype. The chain couples TRBV7-2 to TRBJ2-7; 10 positions match TRBD2. Germline-derived CDR1 and CDR2 are SGHTA and FQGNSA. The CDR3 length is 17 residues. V trimming: 1 base; J trimming: 6 bases; junction bases outside the gene matches: 12. The CDR3 bases are TGTGCCAGCAGCTTAGGGACCCCCCGGACTAGCGGTAGCGAGCAGTACTTC. This sequence encodes CASSLGTPRTSGSEQYF.

This clonotype has ten or more counts. The rearrangement joins TRBV29-1 to TRBJ2-5; no firm D call. V was trimmed by 5 bases and J by 0 bases, leaving 7 bases between them. Germline V lookup: CDR1 SQVTM, CDR2 ANQGSEA. The CDR3 runs 12 residues. CDR3 nucleotide sequence: TGCAGCGTTAATCCGAACCAAGAGACCCAGTACTTC. It codes for CSVNPNQETQYF.

This clonotype was observed many times. The J gene is TRBJ1-1, the V gene TRBV6-2 or TRBV6-3, with a tentative D call TRBD1 (6 bases). Germline-derived CDR1 and CDR2 are MNHEY and SVGEGT. Between the trimmed V and J ends, which lost 5 bases and 5 bases, there was a span of 21 bases. This CDR3 has 16 residues. The CDR3 here is CASSPSDSLTGTEAFF. In DNA form, the CDR3 reads TGTGCCAGCAGTCCCTCGGACAGTCTCACGGGTACTGAAGCTTTCTTT.

This clonotype was detected ten times or more. This chain joins TRBV3-1 and TRBJ2-2; tentatively, D is TRBD2 (6 bases). The CDR3 extends over 14 amino acids. V was shortened by 3 bases and J by 3 bases, with 8 bases between the two germline ends. Germline V gene sequence: CDR1 LGHDT, CDR2 YNNKEL (reference sequence). The CDR3 here is CASSHREDTGELFF. The CDR3 nucleotides are TGTGCCAGCAGCCACAGGGAGGACACCGGGGAGCTGTTTTTT.

At least ten counts were recorded for this clonotype. This chain joins TRBV19 and TRBJ2-1, with unresolved D. Germline V CDR1 and CDR2: LNHDA, SQIVND (reference sequence). Trimming took 3 bases from V and 5 from J, leaving 11 bases between them. The CDR3 covers 14 residues. The CDR3 bases are TGTGCCAGTAGTATCGCAAACGCGGACAATGAGCAGTTCTTC. Encoded protein: CASSIANADNEQFF.